Sequencing of this TCR beta chain was carried out in a study of T cell responses to AZD1222 COVID-19 vaccine. Findings of the study overall: All repertoire sampling was performed exclusively after the peak T cell response. As reported, nearly half of all spike-specific TCRs target variant regions that are unmutated. Possibly, clonal diversity was underestimated; donors were largely white British and included more females.

On this clone itself: Its antigen is unidentified.

Trimming removed 2 bases from V and 9 bases from J, with 8 bases in between. The CDR3 covers 12 residues. Germline V gene data show CDR1 as MNHEY and CDR2 as SVGEGT. Clones were read by immunoSEQ multiplex PCR, and TCRdb kept only the in-frame ones, dropping some. The sample includes 150,000 to 180,000 clones, roughly nine tenths of them seen just once. Sequences were derived from peripheral blood, sampled on day 0 of MenACWY control vaccination. The TCR originated in an adult in good health. The chain recombines TRBV6-2 or TRBV6-3 with TRBJ2-1; a weak D match, TRBD2 (5 bases). The CDR3 protein is CASSYGGSEQFF. CDR3 in DNA: TGTGCCAGCAGTTACGGAGGTAGTGAGCAGTTCTTC.